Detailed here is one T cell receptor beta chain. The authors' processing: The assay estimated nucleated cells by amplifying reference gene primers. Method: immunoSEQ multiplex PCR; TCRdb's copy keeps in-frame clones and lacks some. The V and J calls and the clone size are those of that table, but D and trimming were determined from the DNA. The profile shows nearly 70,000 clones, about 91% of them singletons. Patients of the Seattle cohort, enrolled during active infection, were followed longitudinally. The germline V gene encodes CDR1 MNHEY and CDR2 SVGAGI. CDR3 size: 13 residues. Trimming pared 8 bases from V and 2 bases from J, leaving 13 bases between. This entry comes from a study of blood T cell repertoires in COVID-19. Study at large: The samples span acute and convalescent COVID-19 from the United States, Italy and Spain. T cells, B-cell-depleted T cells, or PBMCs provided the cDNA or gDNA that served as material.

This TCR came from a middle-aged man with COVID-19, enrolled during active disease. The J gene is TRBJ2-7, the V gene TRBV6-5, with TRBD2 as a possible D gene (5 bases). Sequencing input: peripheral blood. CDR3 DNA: TGTGCCAGCTCGCGCGAGGGAACCTACGAGCAGTACTTC. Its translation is CASSREGTYEQYF.